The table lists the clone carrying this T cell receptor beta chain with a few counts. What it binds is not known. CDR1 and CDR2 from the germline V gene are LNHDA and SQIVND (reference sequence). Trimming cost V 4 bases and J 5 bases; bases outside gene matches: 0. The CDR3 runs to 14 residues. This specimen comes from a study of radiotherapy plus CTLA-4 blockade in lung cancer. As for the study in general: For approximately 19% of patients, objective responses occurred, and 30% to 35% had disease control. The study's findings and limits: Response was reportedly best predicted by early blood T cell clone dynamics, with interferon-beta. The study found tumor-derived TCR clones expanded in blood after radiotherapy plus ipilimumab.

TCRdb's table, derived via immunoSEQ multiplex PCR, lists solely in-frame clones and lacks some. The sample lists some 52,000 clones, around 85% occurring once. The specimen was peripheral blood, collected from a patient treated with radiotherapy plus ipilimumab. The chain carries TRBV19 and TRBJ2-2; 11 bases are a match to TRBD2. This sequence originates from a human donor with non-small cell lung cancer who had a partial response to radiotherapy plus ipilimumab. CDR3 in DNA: TGTGCCAGTAGTACTAGCGGGGGGACCGGGGAGCTGTTTTTT. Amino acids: CASSTSGGTGELFF.